Detailed here is one TCR beta chain. As yet, its antigen is unknown. The data originate from a study of monozygotic twins with inflammatory bowel disease. CDR1 is SGHTA and CDR2 is FQGNSA in the germline V gene. This CDR3 has 13 amino acids. It was about 3,400 ng of total RNA that each TCR library used. No DNA is given; TCRdb re-called the 5' RACE reads and lists each CDR3 protein once. The repertoire table contains 150,000 to 200,000 distinct CDR3 sequences. The study, taken as a whole, reports: No difference was seen in repertoire similarity between concordant and discordant twins, possibly from limited power.

The J gene is TRBJ1-5, the V gene TRBV7-2. The sequence was obtained from a human donor with ulcerative colitis or Crohn's disease, or a healthy co-twin of an affected twin (not recorded which). Sequenced input: blood. CDR3 amino acids: CASSFGGGQPQHF.